This T cell receptor (beta chain) was sequenced in a study of T cells in localized non-small cell lung cancer. Findings of the study overall: Tumor trailed uninvolved adjacent lung in T cell clonality, which peaked there.

Repertoires were generated with immunoSEQ multiplex PCR, while TCRdb's copy carries only in-frame clones and drops some. The sample holds about 6,400 clones, roughly 87% seen once. This clone was recorded once. Its cognate antigen is unknown. V dropped 6 bases and J dropped 6; count of bases not matched to a gene: 7. Germline CDR1 and CDR2: MNHNS and SASEGT. This CDR3 has 14 amino acids. This sample comprised peripheral blood, obtained before any cancer treatment. This chain uses TRBV6-1 with TRBJ1-2; 10 bases agree with TRBD1. This TCR was recovered from a male donor aged 60 or over with stage I lung adenocarcinoma. The CDR3 bases are TGTGCCAGCAGCCCTATAGGACAGGGGGATGGCTACACCTTC. Protein: CASSPIGQGDGYTF.